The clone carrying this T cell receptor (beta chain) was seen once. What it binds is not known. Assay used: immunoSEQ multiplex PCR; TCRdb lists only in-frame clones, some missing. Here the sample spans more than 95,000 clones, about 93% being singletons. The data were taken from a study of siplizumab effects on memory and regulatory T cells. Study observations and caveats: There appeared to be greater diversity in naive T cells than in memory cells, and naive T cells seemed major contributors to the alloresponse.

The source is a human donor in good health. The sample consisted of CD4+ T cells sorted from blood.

CDR3 DNA: TGTGCCAGCAGGAGGTCTGGATATGGCTACACCTTC. Encoded protein: CASRRSGYGYTF. The chain employs TRBV5-6 and TRBJ1-2; D is unresolved. This CDR3 has 12 residues. The germline CDR1 and CDR2 sequences are SGHDT and YYEEEE. V shed 5 bases and J shed 5 bases, with 10 bases lying between them. Combining the CDR3 with reference TRBV5-6 and TRBJ1-2 gives the whole variable domain DAGVTQSPTHLIKTRGQQVTLRCSPKSGHDTVSWYQQALGQGPQFIFQYYEEEERQRGNFPDRFSGHQFPNYSSELNVNALLLGDSALYLCASRRSGYGYTFGSGTRLTVV.